Following are 3 T cell receptor beta chains from one sample sequenced in a study of tumor-infiltrating lymphocytes in primary liver carcinoma (dated by TCRdb to about 2017). Without any cell sorting, total RNA and DNA were co-extracted from about 20-30 mg of bulk tissue using the AllPrep DNA/RNA mini kit. The instrument given in TCRdb is Illumina HiSeq 2500. A constant-region primer and ProtoScript II reverse transcriptase were used to reverse-transcribe TCRbeta-specific cDNA from approximately 550 ng total RNA. TCRbeta libraries were built with three nested multiplex PCR rounds, a slightly modified ARM-PCR procedure. Multiplex TRBV1-TRBV30 forward primers and a Cbeta reverse primer were used in the first two PCR rounds, each of which was run for around 9 cycles. TCRdb reanalyzed the raw reads on its own, using fastp at Q25 for trimming and MiXCR for clone calling, and kept in-frame beta chains. Entries are consolidated by CDR3 protein sequence, retaining the most common genes and DNA. In all, the sample holds over 45,000 distinct CDR3 sequences, and about two thirds of those were seen once. The ten largest clonotypes hold approximately 31% of the sample.

Input material: liver tumor tissue from sampling region 5. The cell subset or site label of this sample denotes: tumor region T5, tumor centre. Every receptor here comes from a man between 35 and 55 years old with primary liver carcinoma and hepatitis B virus infection.

Regarding this clonotype: It may be a read error: a sequence one base away is much more abundant. The chain recombines TRBV30 with TRBJ1-5, with a weak D call TRBD1 (5 bases). The V end lost 5 bases, the J end lost 5 bases, and 16 bases lay between the germline ends. This CDR3 has 14 residues. The germline V gene encodes CDR1 GTSNPN and CDR2 SVGIG (reference sequence). DNA of the CDR3: TGTGCCTGGGGTCCCGGCGGAGGGGATCAGCCCCAGCATTTT. The encoded protein is CAWGPGGGDQPQHF.

The chain has TRBV5-1 and TRBJ2-7; unclear D gene. Germline lookup yields CDR1 SGHRS and CDR2 YFSETQ. CDR3 size: 13 residues. Between the trimmed V and J ends, which lost 5 bases and 2 bases, there was a span of 11 bases. This CDR3 is CASREVATYEQYF. The CDR3 DNA follows: TGCGCCAGCAGAGAGGTGGCGACCTACGAGCAGTACTTC.

This clonotype was seen ten or more times. This rearrangement joins TRBV10-3 to TRBJ2-2, with D unclear. The V and J ends lost 4 bases and 7 bases respectively, with 16 bases between them. The V gene's germline CDR1 is ENHRY and CDR2 SYGVKD. The CDR3 is made up of 15 amino acids. DNA of the CDR3: TGTGCCATCAGTGCGGTGGCGCAGGAGAACGGGGAGCTGTTTTTT. Protein product: CAISAVAQENGELFF.